This T cell receptor (beta chain) was recovered during a study of early T cells in non-severe SARS-CoV-2 infection. Study-level results: The matching step, a VDJdb search, favored anti-spike CD8 responses and missed private and CD4 specificities.

One entry per CDR3 protein, called by TCRdb with MiXCR from the 5' RACE reads. The data hold under 140,000 distinct CDR3 sequences, with roughly 12% observed a single time. This clonotype was recorded a few times. Its antigen is still unknown. The V gene end was trimmed by 6 bases and the J gene end by 12 bases; junction bases not matched to a gene: 10. Germline V gene data show CDR1 as LGHDT and CDR2 as YNNKEL (reference sequence). This CDR3 region has 13 residues. Here the sequenced sample was whole blood, taken at baseline. The source is an adult who was a healthcare worker with PCR-confirmed SARS-CoV-2 infection or an uninfected control (not recorded which). The rearrangement joins TRBV3-1 to TRBJ2-2; 7 bases are a match to TRBD2. CDR3 residues: CASRLGTTVKLFF. The DNA for the CDR3 is TGTGCCAGCAGACTCGGGACTACCGTAAAGCTGTTTTTT.